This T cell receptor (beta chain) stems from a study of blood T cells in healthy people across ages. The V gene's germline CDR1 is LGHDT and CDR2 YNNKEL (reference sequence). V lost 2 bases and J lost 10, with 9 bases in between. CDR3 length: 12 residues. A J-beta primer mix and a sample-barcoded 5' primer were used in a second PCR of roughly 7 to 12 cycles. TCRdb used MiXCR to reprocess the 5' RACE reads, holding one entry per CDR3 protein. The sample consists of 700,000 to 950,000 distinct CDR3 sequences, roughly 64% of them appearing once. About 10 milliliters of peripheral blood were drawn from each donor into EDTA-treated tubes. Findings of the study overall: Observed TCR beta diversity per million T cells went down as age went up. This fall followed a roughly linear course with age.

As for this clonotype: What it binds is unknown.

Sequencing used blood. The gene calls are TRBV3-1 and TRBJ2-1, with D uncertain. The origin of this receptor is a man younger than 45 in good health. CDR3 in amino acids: CASSQLTTEQFF. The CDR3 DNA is TGTGCCAGCAGCCAACTAACTACCGAGCAGTTCTTC.